The sequence of this T cell receptor beta chain was determined in a study of T cells in Graves' hyperthyroidism and ophthalmopathy. Overall study context: The blood sample was taken at first diagnosis, before treatment began.

About this clonotype itself: What it binds is unknown.

TCR beta CDR3 regions were amplified from RNA transcripts. TCR CDR3 underwent first-round RT-PCR with the HTBI primer set. MiXCR, run by TCRdb on the multiplex PCR reads, gives a single entry per CDR3 protein. The repertoire has hundreds of thousands of distinct CDR3 sequences, approximately 23% of them found once; the top ten carry around 50%. CDR1 is GTSNPN, CDR2 SVGIG, per germline (reference sequence). The CDR3 has 14 amino acids. Deletions cut 2 bases from V and 1 base from J, with 10 bases between. Study findings and constraints: Blood also contained most expanded thyroid clonotypes above 0.001. Ophthalmopathy got predicted by the model a median roughly 6.4 months before its onset.

Source material: blood. This sequence was found in a woman between 65 and 79 years old with Graves' ophthalmopathy. This chain uses TRBV30 with TRBJ2-3; D is undetermined. The CDR3 nucleotides read TGTGCCTGGAGTCTAGTTGGGGGCACAGATACGCAGTATTTT. Amino acids: CAWSLVGGTDTQYF.